One sample yielded the 7 T cell receptor beta chains listed below, sequenced in a study of blood T cell repertoires in COVID-19. Method: immunoSEQ multiplex PCR; TCRdb's copy keeps in-frame clones and lacks some. The sample includes about 220,000 clones, roughly 88% of them seen just once. The sample was PBMCs or T cells enriched from blood (not recorded which). The receptor source for this set is a middle-aged woman with acute COVID-19.

Only one count was recorded for this clone. V usage is TRBV7-9 and J usage is TRBJ1-2; D call uncertain. The V end lost 0 bases, the J end lost 5 bases, and 13 bases lay between the germline ends. The CDR3 extends over 15 amino acids. The V gene's germline CDR1 is SEHNR and CDR2 FQNEAQ (reference sequence). DNA of the CDR3: TGTGCCAGCAGCTTAGCGACAACAGAAGTTTATGGCTACACCTTC. Its translation is CASSLATTEVYGYTF.

This rearrangement joins TRBV30 to TRBJ1-2; TRBD1 agrees at 7 bases. This CDR3 region has 13 residues. The V gene end was trimmed by 1 base and the J gene end by 8 bases; junction bases not matched to a gene: 7. Germline V gene lookup returns CDR1 GTSNPN and CDR2 SVGIG (reference sequence). CDR3 loop: CAWSGQGLTGYTF. DNA for the CDR3: TGTGCCTGGAGTGGACAGGGATTAACGGGCTACACCTTC.

This rearrangement joins TRBV3-1 (or the pseudogene TRBV3-2) to TRBJ2-3; 9 bases align to TRBD2. CDR1 is LGHDT and CDR2 is YNNKEL in the germline V gene (reference sequence). The length of the CDR3 is 16 residues. V trimming: 3 bases; J trimming: 1 base; junction bases outside the gene matches: 5. Here the CDR3 reads CASSHPSGGRTDTQYF. CDR3 in DNA: TGTGCCAGCAGCCACCCAAGCGGGGGGCGCACAGATACGCAGTATTTT.

This clone was counted only a few times. The rearrangement uses TRBV18 and TRBJ1-2, with 7 bases fitting TRBD1. V was clipped by 4 bases and J by 0 bases; unmatched bases: 5. Germline CDR1 reads KGHSH; CDR2 reads LQKENI. The CDR3 is made up of 15 amino acids. The CDR3 protein is CASSLRDSTNYGYTF. CDR3 DNA sequence: TGTGCCAGCTCACTTAGGGACAGCACTAACTATGGCTACACCTTC.

Only a few counts were recorded for this clone. The gene calls are TRBV12-5 and TRBJ1-1, with 7 bases fitting TRBD1. J was trimmed by 3 bases and V by 7 bases; bases with no gene match: 11. Per the germline V gene, CDR1 is LGHNT and CDR2 is FRNRAP. This CDR3 contains 15 residues. The CDR3 is CASALTRQGDTEAFF. The CDR3 DNA reads as TGTGCTAGTGCCCTCACACGACAGGGTGACACTGAAGCTTTCTTT.

This sequence joins TRBV4-3 and TRBJ1-6, with a possible D match to TRBD1 (5 bases). The CDR3 runs to 15 residues. V lost 5 bases and J 8 bases, leaving 16 bases between the germline ends. Germline V gene sequence: CDR1 LGHNA, CDR2 YSLEER. This CDR3 is CASSTHVDSYSPLHF. The DNA of the CDR3 is TGCGCCAGCAGCACACATGTAGACAGCTATTCACCCCTCCACTTT.

Only one count was recorded for this clone. J is TRBJ2-3 and V is TRBV2; 9 bases line up with TRBD1. The germline gives CDR1 SNHLY, CDR2 FYNNEI. The CDR3 loop spans 14 amino acids. The trim removed 5 bases at V and 1 base at J, leaving 1 base unmatched. The CDR3 nucleotides are TGTGCCAGCAGTCGGGACAGGGGCACAGATACGCAGTATTTT. It yields the protein CASSRDRGTDTQYF.